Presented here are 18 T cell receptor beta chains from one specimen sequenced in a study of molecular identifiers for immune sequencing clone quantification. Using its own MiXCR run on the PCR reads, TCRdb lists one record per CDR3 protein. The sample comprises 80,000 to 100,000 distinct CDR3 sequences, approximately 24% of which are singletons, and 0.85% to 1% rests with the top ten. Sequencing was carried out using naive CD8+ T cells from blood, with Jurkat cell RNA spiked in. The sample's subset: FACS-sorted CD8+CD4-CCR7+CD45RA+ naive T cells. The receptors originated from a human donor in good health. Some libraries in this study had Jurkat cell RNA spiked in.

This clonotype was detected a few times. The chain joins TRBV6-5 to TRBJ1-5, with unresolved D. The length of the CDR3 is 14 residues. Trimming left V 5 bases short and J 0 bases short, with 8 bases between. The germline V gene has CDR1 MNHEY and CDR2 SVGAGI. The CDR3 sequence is CASSTDISNQPQHF. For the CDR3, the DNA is TGTGCCAGCAGTACTGACATTAGCAATCAGCCCCAGCATTTT.

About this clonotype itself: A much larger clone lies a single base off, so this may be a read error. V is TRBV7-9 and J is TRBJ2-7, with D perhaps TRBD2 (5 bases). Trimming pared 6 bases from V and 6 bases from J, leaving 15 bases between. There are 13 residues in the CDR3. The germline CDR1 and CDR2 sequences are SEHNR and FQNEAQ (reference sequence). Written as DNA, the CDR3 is TGTGCCAGCAGAACGGCCCCCGGGGTCGAGCAGTACTTC. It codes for CASRTAPGVEQYF.

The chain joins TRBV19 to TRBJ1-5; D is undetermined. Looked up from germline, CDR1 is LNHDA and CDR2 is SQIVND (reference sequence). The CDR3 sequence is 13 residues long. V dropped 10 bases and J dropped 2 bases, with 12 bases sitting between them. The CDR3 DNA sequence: TGTGCCACCCTCCCCGGAGGCAATCAGCCCCAGCATTTT. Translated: CATLPGGNQPQHF.

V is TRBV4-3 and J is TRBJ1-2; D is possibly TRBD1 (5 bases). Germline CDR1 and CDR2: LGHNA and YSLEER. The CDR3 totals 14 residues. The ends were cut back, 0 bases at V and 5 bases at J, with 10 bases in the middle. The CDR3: CASSQDTTVYGYTF. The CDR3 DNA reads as TGCGCCAGCAGCCAAGATACGACAGTATATGGCTACACCTTC.

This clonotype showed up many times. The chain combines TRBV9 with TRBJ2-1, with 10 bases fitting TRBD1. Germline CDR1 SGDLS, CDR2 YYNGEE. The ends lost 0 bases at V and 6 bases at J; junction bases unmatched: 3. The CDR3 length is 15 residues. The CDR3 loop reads CASSVVGTGANEQFF. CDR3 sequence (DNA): TGTGCCAGCAGCGTAGTCGGGACAGGGGCCAATGAGCAGTTCTTC.

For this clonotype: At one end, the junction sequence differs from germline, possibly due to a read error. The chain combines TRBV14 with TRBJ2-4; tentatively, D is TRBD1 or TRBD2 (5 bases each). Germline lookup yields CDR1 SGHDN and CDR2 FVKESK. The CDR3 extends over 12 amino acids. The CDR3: CARSQEGITRYF. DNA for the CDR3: TGTGCCCGCAGCCAAGAGGGGATAACCCGGTACTTC. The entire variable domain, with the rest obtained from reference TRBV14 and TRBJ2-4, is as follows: EAGVTQFPSHSVIEKGQTVTLRCDPISGHDNLYWYRRVMGKEIKFLLHFVKESKQDESGMPNNRFLAERTGGTYSTLKVQPAELEDSGVYFCARSQEGITRYFGAGTRLSVL.

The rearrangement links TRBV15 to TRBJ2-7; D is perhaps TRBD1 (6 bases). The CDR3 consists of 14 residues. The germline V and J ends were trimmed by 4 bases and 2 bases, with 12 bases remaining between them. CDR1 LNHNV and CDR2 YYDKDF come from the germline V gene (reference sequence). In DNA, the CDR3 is TGTGCCACCAGCAAAGACAGGTTTACCTACGAGCAGTACTTC. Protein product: CATSKDRFTYEQYF. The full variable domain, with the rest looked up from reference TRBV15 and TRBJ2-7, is DAMVIQNPRYQVTQFGKPVTLSCSQTLNHNVMYWYQQKSSQAPKLLFHYYDKDFNNEADTPDNFQSRRPNTSFCFLDIRSPGLGDTAMYLCATSKDRFTYEQYFGPGTRLTVT.

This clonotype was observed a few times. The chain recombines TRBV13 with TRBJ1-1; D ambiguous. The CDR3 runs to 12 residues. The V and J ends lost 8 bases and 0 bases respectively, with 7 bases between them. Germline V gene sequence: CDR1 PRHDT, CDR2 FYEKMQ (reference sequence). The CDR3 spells CASGTLNTEAFF. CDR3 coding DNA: TGTGCCAGCGGCACCCTGAACACTGAAGCTTTCTTT. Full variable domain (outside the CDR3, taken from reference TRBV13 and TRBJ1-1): AAGVIQSPRHLIKEKRETATLKCYPIPRHDTVYWYQQGPGQDPQFLISFYEKMQSDKGSIPDRFSAQQFSDYHSELNMSSLELGDSALYFCASGTLNTEAFFGQGTRLTVV.

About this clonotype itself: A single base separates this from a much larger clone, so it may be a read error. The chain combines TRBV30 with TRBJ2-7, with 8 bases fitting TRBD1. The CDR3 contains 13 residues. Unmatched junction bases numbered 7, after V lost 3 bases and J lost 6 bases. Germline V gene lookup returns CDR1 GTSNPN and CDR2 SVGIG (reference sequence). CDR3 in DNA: TGTGCCTGGAGCGCTGGACAGGGCTGCGAGCAGTACTTC. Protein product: CAWSAGQGCEQYF.

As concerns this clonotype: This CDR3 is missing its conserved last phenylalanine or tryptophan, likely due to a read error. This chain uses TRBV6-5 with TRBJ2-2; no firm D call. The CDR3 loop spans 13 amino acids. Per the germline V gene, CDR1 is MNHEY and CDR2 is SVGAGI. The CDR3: CASSYRVDGELFV. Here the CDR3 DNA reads TGTGCGAGCAGTTACCGGGTCGACGGGGAGCTGTTTGTT.

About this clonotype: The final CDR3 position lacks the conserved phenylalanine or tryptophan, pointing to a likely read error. The CDR3 is CASSIVQGSEAFL. The CDR3 DNA reads TGTGCCAGTAGTATTGTTCAGGGATCTGAAGCTTTCCTT. The chain has TRBV19 and TRBJ1-1; D perhaps matches TRBD1 (5 bases). CDR3 length: 13 residues. V gave up 3 bases and J gave up 6 bases, with 11 bases separating them. Germline assignment: CDR1 LNHDA and CDR2 SQIVND (reference sequence).

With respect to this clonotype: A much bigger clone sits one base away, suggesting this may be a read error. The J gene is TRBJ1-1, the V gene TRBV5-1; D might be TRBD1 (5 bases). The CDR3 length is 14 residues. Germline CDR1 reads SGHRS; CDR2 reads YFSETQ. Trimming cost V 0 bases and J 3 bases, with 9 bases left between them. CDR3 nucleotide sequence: TGCGCCAGCAGCTTGGTTGCAGGGCACACTGAAGCTTTCTTT. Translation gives CASSLVAGHTEAFF.

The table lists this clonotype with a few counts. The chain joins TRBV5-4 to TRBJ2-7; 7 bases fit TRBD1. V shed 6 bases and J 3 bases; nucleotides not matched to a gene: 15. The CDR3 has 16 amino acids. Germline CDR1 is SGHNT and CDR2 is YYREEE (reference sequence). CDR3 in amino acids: CASNQGVGQSIYEQYF. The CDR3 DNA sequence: TGTGCCAGCAACCAGGGCGTGGGACAGTCAATCTACGAGCAGTACTTC. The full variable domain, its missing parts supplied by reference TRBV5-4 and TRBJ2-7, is ETGVTQSPTHLIKTRGQQVTLRCSSQSGHNTVSWYQQALGQGPQFIFQYYREEENGRGNFPPRFSGLQFPNYSSELNVNALELDDSALYLCASNQGVGQSIYEQYFGPGTRLTVT.

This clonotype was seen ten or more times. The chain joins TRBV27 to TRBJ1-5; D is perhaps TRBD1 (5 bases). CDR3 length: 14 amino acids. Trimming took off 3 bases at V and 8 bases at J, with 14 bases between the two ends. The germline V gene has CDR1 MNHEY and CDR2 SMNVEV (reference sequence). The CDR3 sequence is CASSFSGGVKPQHF. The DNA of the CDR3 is TGTGCCAGCAGTTTTTCGGGGGGTGTCAAGCCCCAGCATTTT.

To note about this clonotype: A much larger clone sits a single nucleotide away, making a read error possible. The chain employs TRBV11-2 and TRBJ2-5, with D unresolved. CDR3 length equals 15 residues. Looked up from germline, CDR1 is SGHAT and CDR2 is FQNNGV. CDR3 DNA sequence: TGTGCCAGCAGCTTATCCGGCTACGACCAAGAGCCCCAGTACTTC. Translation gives CASSLSGYDQEPQYF.

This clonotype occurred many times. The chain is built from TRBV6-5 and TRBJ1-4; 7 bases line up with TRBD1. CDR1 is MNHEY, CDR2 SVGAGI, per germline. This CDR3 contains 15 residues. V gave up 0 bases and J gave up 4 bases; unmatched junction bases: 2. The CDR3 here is CASSYSGQNNEKLFF. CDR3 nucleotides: TGTGCCAGCAGTTACTCGGGACAGAATAATGAAAAACTGTTTTTT.

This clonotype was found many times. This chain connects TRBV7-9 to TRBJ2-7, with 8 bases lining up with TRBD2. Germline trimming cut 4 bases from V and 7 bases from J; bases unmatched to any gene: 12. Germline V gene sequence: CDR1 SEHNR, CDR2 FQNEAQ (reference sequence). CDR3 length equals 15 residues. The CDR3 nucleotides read TGTGCCAGCAGCTCCCCGACCTCCTCGGGAGGGGAGCAGTACTTC. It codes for CASSSPTSSGGEQYF. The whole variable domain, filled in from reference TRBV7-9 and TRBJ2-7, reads DTGVSQNPRHKITKRGQNVTFRCDPISEHNRLYWYRQTLGQGPEFLTYFQNEAQLEKSRLLSDRFSAERPKGSFSTLEIQRTEQGDSAMYLCASSSPTSSGGEQYFGPGTRLTVT.

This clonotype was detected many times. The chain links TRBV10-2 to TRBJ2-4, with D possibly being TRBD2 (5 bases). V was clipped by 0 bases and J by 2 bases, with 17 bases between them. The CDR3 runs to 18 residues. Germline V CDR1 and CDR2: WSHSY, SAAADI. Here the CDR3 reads CASSESPLRARPKNIQYF. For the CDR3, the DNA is TGCGCCAGCAGTGAGTCTCCCTTGAGGGCCAGGCCCAAAAACATTCAGTACTTC.